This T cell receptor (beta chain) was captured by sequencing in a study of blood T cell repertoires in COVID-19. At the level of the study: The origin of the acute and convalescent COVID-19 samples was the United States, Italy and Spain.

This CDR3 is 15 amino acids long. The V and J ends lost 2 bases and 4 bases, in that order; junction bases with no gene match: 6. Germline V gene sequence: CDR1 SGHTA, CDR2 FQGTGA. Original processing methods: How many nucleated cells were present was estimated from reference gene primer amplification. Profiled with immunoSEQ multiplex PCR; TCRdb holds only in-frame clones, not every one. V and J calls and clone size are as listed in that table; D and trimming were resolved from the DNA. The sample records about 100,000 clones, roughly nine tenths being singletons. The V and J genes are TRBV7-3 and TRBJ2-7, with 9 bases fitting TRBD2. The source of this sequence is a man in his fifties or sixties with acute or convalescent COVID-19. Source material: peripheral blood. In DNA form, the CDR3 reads TGTGCCAGCAGCTTAGCGGGAGGGCCGGGTTACGAGCAGTACTTC. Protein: CASSLAGGPGYEQYF.